The source of this T cell receptor (beta chain) is a study of blood T cell repertoires in COVID-19. Study summary: Italy, Spain and the United States were the sources of the convalescent and acute COVID-19 samples.

Repertoires were generated with immunoSEQ multiplex PCR, while TCRdb's copy carries only in-frame clones and drops some. The repertoire holds 43,000 or so clones, roughly 87% seen once, with 15% in the top ten. The germline gives CDR1 MDHEN, CDR2 SYDVKM. The V gene end was trimmed by 5 bases and the J gene end by 4 bases; junction bases not matched to a gene: 8. This CDR3 contains 16 residues. The chain couples TRBV28 to TRBJ2-1, with 10 bases matching TRBD1. This TCR was recovered from a man in his 60s with active COVID-19. Sequenced: peripheral blood. The CDR3 region has the DNA TGTGCCAGCAGTCCCGCGGGACAGGGGACTTACAATGAGCAGTTCTTC. Translating it yields CASSPAGQGTYNEQFF.